Following are 28 T cell receptor beta chains from one sample sequenced in a study of immunodeficiency. Profiling relied on immunoSEQ multiplex PCR, and the TCRdb table lists in-frame clones only, not all of them. The sample has around 4,200 clones, around 91% seen once. The specimen was CD4+ T cells from blood. The source of these receptors is a human donor in good health.

V is TRBV7-2 and J is TRBJ1-1; D not resolved. Between the trimmed V and J ends, which lost 11 bases and 6 bases, there was a span of 22 bases. The CDR3 runs 14 residues. Germline assignment: CDR1 SGHTA and CDR2 FQGNSA. The CDR3 sequence is CAGRAMLNWAEAFF. The CDR3 bases are TGTGCCGGGCGGGCCATGCTTAACTGGGCTGAAGCTTTCTTT.

The V and J genes are TRBV6-5 and TRBJ1-4, with D perhaps matching TRBD1 (6 bases). The CDR3 extends over 13 amino acids. Germline CDR1 is MNHEY and CDR2 is SVGAGI. Trimming pared 10 bases from V and 5 bases from J, leaving 14 bases between. CDR3 in amino acids: CAMKEGGNEKLFF. The CDR3 DNA sequence: TGTGCCATGAAGGAGGGGGGGAATGAAAAACTGTTTTTT.

The chain employs TRBV10-3 and TRBJ1-2; no clear D gene. The CDR3 extends over 12 amino acids. The germline V and J ends were trimmed by 4 bases and 8 bases, with 11 bases remaining between them. Germline V gene data show CDR1 as ENHRY and CDR2 as SYGVKD. The CDR3 reads CAISGGTLGYTF. CDR3 coding DNA: TGTGCCATCAGTGGTGGCACCCTGGGCTACACCTTC.

This chain links TRBV6-5 with TRBJ2-7; 10 bases are shared with TRBD1. The CDR3 is made up of 12 amino acids. The germline CDR1 and CDR2 sequences are MNHEY and SVGAGI. The ends lost 10 bases at V and 6 bases at J; junction bases unmatched: 6. The CDR3 sequence is CATATGGIEQYF. In DNA, the CDR3 is TGTGCCACTGCGACAGGGGGCATCGAGCAGTACTTC.

The chain has TRBV2 and TRBJ1-2; D remains unclear. V was trimmed by 5 bases and J by 11 bases, leaving 15 bases between them. Per germline, CDR1 SNHLY and CDR2 FYNNEI. This CDR3 contains 12 residues. This CDR3 reads CASSPELKGYTF. CDR3 bases: TGTGCCAGCAGTCCCGAGCTCAAAGGGTACACCTTC.

This clone has a handful of counts. V gene TRBV27 combines with J gene TRBJ1-1; D is perhaps TRBD1 (6 bases). The CDR3 extends over 14 amino acids. V lost 7 bases, J lost 1 base, and 13 bases lay in between. CDR1 and CDR2 from the germline V gene are MNHEY and SMNVEV (reference sequence). In nucleotides, the CDR3 is TGTGCCAGCACTAGGGGGAGAGGGAACACTGAAGCTTTCTTT. Protein: CASTRGRGNTEAFF.

The chain uses TRBV5-1 and TRBJ2-2, with TRBD1 as a possible D gene (6 bases). Trimming pared 1 base from V and 4 bases from J, leaving 11 bases between. The CDR3 has 15 residues. Per the germline V gene, CDR1 is SGHRS and CDR2 is YFSETQ. The CDR3 region is CASSLRGQITGELFF. CDR3 DNA: TGCGCCAGCAGCTTGAGGGGACAAATCACCGGGGAGCTGTTTTTT.

The rearrangement links TRBV7-9 to TRBJ1-2; possibly TRBD1 for D (5 bases). V dropped 5 bases and J dropped 8 bases, with 15 bases sitting between them. In germline, CDR1 is SEHNR, CDR2 FQNEAQ (reference sequence). This CDR3 has 13 amino acids. CDR3 in amino acids: CASSQGGMRGYTF. For the CDR3, the DNA is TGTGCCAGCAGCCAGGGCGGAATGCGGGGCTACACCTTC.

J is TRBJ2-5 and V is TRBV19, with 8 bases lining up with TRBD1. The germline gives CDR1 LNHDA, CDR2 SQIVND (reference sequence). V was clipped by 3 bases and J by 1 base; unmatched bases: 1. CDR3 length equals 14 residues. CDR3 coding DNA: TGTGCCAGTAGTATCGGACAGGGCCAAGAGACCCAGTACTTC. This sequence encodes CASSIGQGQETQYF.

The chain is built from TRBV6-5 and TRBJ1-4, with a tentative D call TRBD1 (5 bases). The V end lost 7 bases, the J end lost 5 bases, and 14 bases lay between the germline ends. The germline gives CDR1 MNHEY, CDR2 SVGAGI. CDR3 size: 14 residues. CDR3 sequence reads: CASTPGDRNEKLFF. CDR3 sequence (DNA): TGTGCCAGCACCCCGGGGGACCGAAATGAAAAACTGTTTTTT.

Turning to this clone: Mismatch with germline at one junction end may stem from a read error. The V and J genes are TRBV19 and TRBJ1-4; TRBD1 aligns across 8 bases. This CDR3 is 13 amino acids long. The V gene's germline CDR1 is LNHDA and CDR2 SQIVND (reference sequence). The CDR3 DNA reads as TGTGCCAGTAGTCCCCCCCCGGCAGGGGGCCAGATTTTT. Translating gives CASSPPPAGGQIF.

The chain combines TRBV2 with TRBJ1-1; D is unclear. V lost 2 bases to trimming and J lost 10 bases, with 8 bases between them. The germline gives CDR1 SNHLY, CDR2 FYNNEI. This CDR3 region has 11 residues. For the CDR3, the DNA is TGTGCCAGCAGTGAAAAGATACCAGCTTTCTTT. Its protein product is CASSEKIPAFF.

The chain has TRBV12-3 or TRBV12-4 and TRBJ2-1, with D hard to call. The CDR3 runs 11 residues. The ends were cut back, 1 base at V and 8 bases at J, with 3 bases in the middle. The CDR3 sequence is CASSLVDEQFF. CDR3 in DNA: TGTGCCAGCAGTTTAGTGGATGAGCAGTTCTTC.

This chain links TRBV6-5 with TRBJ1-5; maybe TRBD1 (6 bases). The CDR3 has 12 residues. Germline CDR1 and CDR2: MNHEY and SVGAGI. The V gene lost 8 bases and the J gene lost 6 bases, with 11 bases spanning the gap. For the CDR3, the DNA is TGTGCCAGCGGACAGCCAAGTCAGCCCCAGCATTTT. Residues: CASGQPSQPQHF.

The J gene is TRBJ1-4, the V gene TRBV29-1; TRBD1 might be the D (5 bases). The CDR3 covers 14 residues. The V and J ends lost 3 bases and 8 bases respectively, with 16 bases between them. Per the germline V gene, CDR1 is SQVTM and CDR2 is ANQGSEA. The DNA for the CDR3 is TGCAGCGTTGACTCCGCGGGGCTTGGAGAAAAACTGTTTTTT. Protein sequence: CSVDSAGLGEKLFF.

This sequence joins TRBV5-5 and TRBJ2-2; 11 bases fit TRBD1. The CDR3 consists of 16 residues. Germline V gives CDR1 SGHKS, CDR2 YYEKEE (reference sequence). V shed 4 bases and J 3 bases; nucleotides not matched to a gene: 5. The CDR3, as DNA: TGTGCCAGCAGCCCCGGACAGGGGGCCGACACCGGGGAGCTGTTTTTT. This translates into CASSPGQGADTGELFF.

V gene TRBV3-1 (or the pseudogene TRBV3-2) combines with J gene TRBJ2-2; D is perhaps TRBD1 (5 bases). Trimming left V 4 bases short and J 1 base short, with 13 bases between. The CDR3 has 16 residues. Germline-derived CDR1 and CDR2 are LGHDT and YNNKEL (reference sequence). The CDR3 is CASSRIGAKNTGELFF. Written as DNA, the CDR3 is TGTGCCAGCAGCCGGATAGGGGCAAAGAACACCGGGGAGCTGTTTTTT.

This clone was picked up one time. The rearrangement uses TRBV28 and TRBJ2-3; 14 bases match TRBD2. V lost 4 bases, J lost 4 bases, and 7 bases stayed unmatched. This CDR3 region has 17 residues. The V gene's germline CDR1 is MDHEN and CDR2 SYDVKM. CDR3 in amino acids: CASSSHGLAGGADTQYF. CDR3 in DNA: TGTGCCAGCAGTTCCCATGGACTAGCGGGAGGCGCAGATACGCAGTATTTT.

The chain links TRBV6-5 to TRBJ1-2, with D maybe TRBD1 (6 bases). The V and J ends lost 0 bases and 6 bases respectively, with 11 bases between them. This CDR3 is built from 14 residues. Germline-derived CDR1 and CDR2 are MNHEY and SVGAGI. In DNA, the CDR3 is TGTGCCAGCAGTTACTCGGCCGGGGGCGATGGCTACACCTTC. This sequence encodes CASSYSAGGDGYTF.

This clone has just one count. The chain is built from TRBV7-8 and TRBJ2-3; no definite D call. Trimming pared 2 bases from V and 6 bases from J, leaving 12 bases between. This CDR3 is built from 14 residues. The germline V gene has CDR1 SGHVS and CDR2 FQNEAQ. CDR3 in DNA: TGTGCCAGCAGCTTACGTCTTAACTCCGATACGCAGTATTTT. Amino acids: CASSLRLNSDTQYF.

V usage is TRBV29-1 and J usage is TRBJ2-2, with D hard to call. Trimming pared 6 bases from V and 4 bases from J, leaving 12 bases between. This CDR3 region has 13 residues. The germline gives CDR1 SQVTM, CDR2 ANQGSEA. The CDR3 nucleotides read TGCAGCGTCCCACGGGCCTCCACCGGGGAGCTGTTTTTT. Residues: CSVPRASTGELFF.

This clone was seen only once. The chain recombines TRBV6-5 with TRBJ2-1; 9 positions agree with TRBD2. Germline lookup yields CDR1 MNHEY and CDR2 SVGAGI. The CDR3 runs 15 residues. V trimming: 4 bases; J trimming: 3 bases; junction bases outside the gene matches: 4. The CDR3: CASSSGRGGYNEQFF. CDR3 nucleotide sequence: TGTGCCAGCAGTTCAGGGCGGGGGGGCTACAATGAGCAGTTCTTC.

The J gene is TRBJ1-2, the V gene TRBV28; 7 bases are shared with TRBD1. After removal of 8 bases from V and 8 bases from J, the junction contained 11 bases not matched to a gene. There are 13 residues in the CDR3. The germline V gene encodes CDR1 MDHEN and CDR2 SYDVKM. The CDR3 is CASDADRVRGYTF. The CDR3 DNA follows: TGTGCCAGCGACGCCGACAGGGTTCGAGGCTACACCTTC.

The chain uses TRBV29-1 and TRBJ2-2, with unresolved D. Trimming left V 4 bases short and J 2 bases short, with 11 bases between. This CDR3 region has 14 residues. Germline loops: CDR1 SQVTM, CDR2 ANQGSEA. CDR3 in DNA: TGCAGCGTTGGATTTCTGGATAACACCGGGGAGCTGTTTTTT. This gives the protein CSVGFLDNTGELFF.

This chain joins TRBV5-1 and TRBJ2-7; D might be TRBD2 (6 bases). This CDR3 spans 16 amino acids. V lost 2 bases, J lost 3 bases, and 18 bases lay in between. In germline, CDR1 is SGHRS, CDR2 YFSETQ. CDR3 amino acids: CASSFSAQAGIYEQYF. As DNA, the CDR3 is TGCGCCAGCAGCTTTAGCGCGCAGGCGGGGATCTACGAGCAGTACTTC.

The chain combines TRBV6-1 with TRBJ1-2; D gene uncertain. CDR1 is MNHNS, CDR2 SASEGT, per germline. The V and J ends lost 7 bases and 1 base respectively, with 10 bases between them. The CDR3 is made up of 13 amino acids. The CDR3: CASTQGSNYGYTF. DNA for the CDR3: TGTGCCAGCACCCAAGGGAGTAACTATGGCTACACCTTC.

J is TRBJ2-3 and V is TRBV2; D tentatively reads TRBD1 or TRBD2 (5 bases each). Trimming cost V 5 bases and J 2 bases, with 8 bases left between them. Germline CDR1 reads SNHLY; CDR2 reads FYNNEI. The CDR3 consists of 13 residues. The DNA of the CDR3 is TGTGCCAGCAGTACTGGGACCACAGATACGCAGTATTTT. It translates to CASSTGTTDTQYF. The variable domain in full, with the rest retrieved from reference TRBV2 and TRBJ2-3, is EPEVTQTPSHQVTQMGQEVILRCVPISNHLYFYWYRQILGQKVEFLVSFYNNEISEKSEIFDDQFSVERPDGSNFTLKIRSTKLEDSAMYFCASSTGTTDTQYFGPGTRLTVL.

The chain employs TRBV7-8 and TRBJ1-5; D gene uncertain. V gave up 2 bases and J gave up 7 bases, with 27 bases separating them. Germline V gives CDR1 SGHVS, CDR2 FQNEAQ. The CDR3 spans 19 residues. CDR3 DNA: TGTGCCAGCAGCTTAAACTTTAATTCGGCAGGCCAGGCGGGGCAGCCCCAGCATTTT. It specifies CASSLNFNSAGQAGQPQHF.